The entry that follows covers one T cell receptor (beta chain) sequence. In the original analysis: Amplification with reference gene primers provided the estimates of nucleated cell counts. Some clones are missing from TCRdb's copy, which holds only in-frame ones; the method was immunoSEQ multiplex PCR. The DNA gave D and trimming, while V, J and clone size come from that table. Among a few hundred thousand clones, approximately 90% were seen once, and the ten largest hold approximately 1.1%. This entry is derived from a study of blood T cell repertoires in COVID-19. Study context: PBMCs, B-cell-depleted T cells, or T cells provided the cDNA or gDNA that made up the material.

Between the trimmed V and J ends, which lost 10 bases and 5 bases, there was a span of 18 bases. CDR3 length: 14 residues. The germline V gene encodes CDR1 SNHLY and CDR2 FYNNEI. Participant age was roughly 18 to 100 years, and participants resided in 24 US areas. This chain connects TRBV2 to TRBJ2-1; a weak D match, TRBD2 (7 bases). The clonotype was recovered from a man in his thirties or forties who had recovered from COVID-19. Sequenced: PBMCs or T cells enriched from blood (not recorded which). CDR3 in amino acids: CATGGQLFDNEQFF. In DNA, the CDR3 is TGTGCCACCGGGGGGCAACTTTTTGACAATGAGCAGTTCTTC.